The 29 T cell receptor beta chains in this list originate from one sample, sequenced in a study of blood T cells in healthy people across ages. PCR was performed a second time for about 7 to 11 cycles using a sample-barcoded 5' primer and a J-beta primer mix. MiXCR was run by TCRdb on the 5' RACE reads, yielding one entry per CDR3 protein. The sample comprises around 800,000 distinct CDR3 sequences, around 62% of which are singletons, and 25% to 30% rests with the top ten. Sequenced material: blood. These receptors were collected from a man younger than 40 in good health.

The chain employs TRBV7-9 and TRBJ2-7; 10 bases match TRBD1. The CDR3 spans 13 residues. Unmatched junction bases numbered 2, after V lost 6 bases and J lost 3 bases. Germline loops: CDR1 SEHNR, CDR2 FQNEAQ (reference sequence). The CDR3 DNA reads as TGTGCCAGCAGAGGGACAGGGGTCTACGAGCAGTACTTC. The encoded protein is CASRGTGVYEQYF.

The chain employs TRBV29-1 and TRBJ2-3; no clear D. Germline CDR1 and CDR2: SQVTM and ANQGSEA. The germline V and J ends were trimmed by 2 bases and 5 bases, with 11 bases remaining between them. The CDR3 sequence is 13 residues long. The CDR3 loop reads CSVEHGRGDTQYF. In DNA form, the CDR3 reads TGCAGCGTTGAACACGGGCGCGGAGATACGCAGTATTTT.

The chain links TRBV20-1 to TRBJ2-1; TRBD1 matches 8 bases. In germline, CDR1 is DFQATT, CDR2 SNEGSKA (reference sequence). The V segment lost 4 bases and the J segment 5 bases; nucleotides outside the gene matches: 13. This CDR3 has 16 residues. The CDR3: CSATGSGTGFNNEQFF. In nucleotides, the CDR3 is TGCAGTGCTACGGGATCCGGGACAGGATTCAACAATGAGCAGTTCTTC.

This clonotype was detected a few times. The rearrangement links TRBV12-3 or TRBV12-4 to TRBJ2-3, with TRBD2 matching 12 bases. The CDR3 loop spans 14 amino acids. V was pared by 6 bases and J by 5 bases, with 3 bases of the junction left unmatched. The CDR3 region is CASRTSGGGDTQYF. The CDR3 bases are TGTGCCAGCAGGACTAGCGGGGGAGGAGATACGCAGTATTTT.

This clonotype was recorded a few times. The chain links TRBV20-1 to TRBJ2-1, with D perhaps matching TRBD2 (5 bases). V lost 7 bases to trimming and J lost 6 bases, with 13 bases between them. Germline V CDR1 and CDR2: DFQATT, SNEGSKA (reference sequence). This CDR3 contains 12 residues. The chain's CDR3 is CSGGGELNEQFF. Written as DNA, the CDR3 is TGCAGTGGGGGTGGGGAGCTCAATGAGCAGTTCTTC.

This clonotype was picked up a small number of times. Written as DNA, the CDR3 is TGCAGTGCTAGAATGAGTCTAGCACAAGAGACCCAGTACTTC. Translated, it gives CSARMSLAQETQYF. V and J are TRBV20-1 and TRBJ2-5; tentative D call: TRBD2 (5 bases). V lost 2 bases and J lost 2, with 12 bases in between. Germline V CDR1 and CDR2: DFQATT, SNEGSKA (reference sequence). The CDR3 runs to 14 residues.

The chain joins TRBV3-1 to TRBJ2-3; D unresolved. The CDR3 runs to 17 residues. Germline V gene data show CDR1 as LGHDT and CDR2 as YNNKEL (reference sequence). V gave up 6 bases and J gave up 1 base, with 20 bases separating them. CDR3 protein: CASSSSRSPLRTDTQYF. CDR3 DNA: TGTGCCAGCAGTTCATCAAGATCGCCTCTCCGCACAGATACGCAGTATTTT.

V gene TRBV20-1 combines with J gene TRBJ2-7; D ambiguous. The length of the CDR3 is 12 residues. The V and J ends lost 6 bases and 5 bases respectively, with 14 bases between them. The germline gives CDR1 DFQATT, CDR2 SNEGSKA (reference sequence). The CDR3 loop is CSASRIENEQYF. The CDR3 region has the DNA TGCAGTGCCAGCAGAATAGAAAACGAGCAGTACTTC.

In this sample, this clonotype turned up once. This chain joins TRBV29-1 and TRBJ2-3; D unresolved. Per the germline V gene, CDR1 is SQVTM and CDR2 is ANQGSEA. The CDR3 sequence is 14 residues long. Deletions cut 6 bases from V and 1 base from J, with 14 bases between. DNA of the CDR3: TGCAGCGTCCTAGTGAGGCAGGGCACAGATACGCAGTATTTT. Its protein is CSVLVRQGTDTQYF.

The rearrangement joins TRBV7-2 to TRBJ2-1; TRBD2 agrees at 9 bases. The CDR3 sequence is 15 residues long. Germline loops: CDR1 SGHTA, CDR2 FQGNSA. The junction had 7 bases not matched to a gene; V was cut back by 1 base and J by 9 bases. CDR3 sequence reads: CASSLGSGGASEQFF. The DNA of the CDR3 is TGTGCCAGCAGCTTAGGTAGCGGGGGCGCTTCTGAGCAGTTCTTC.

The chain couples TRBV21-1 to TRBJ1-5; the table's TRBD1 call for D was not verified on the DNA. TRBV21-1 is a documented pseudogene. CDR3 length equals 14 residues. CDR3 coding DNA: TGTGCCAGCAGCAAAGATACAGGGGTTCAGCCCCAGCATTTT. This encodes CASSKDTGVQPQHF.

The chain links TRBV7-3 to TRBJ1-6; 12 positions agree with TRBD1. CDR1 and CDR2 (germline): SGHTA, FQGTGA. V lost 4 bases, J lost 9 bases, and 7 bases stayed unmatched. This CDR3 has 16 amino acids. CDR3 in DNA: TGTGCCAGCAGCTCCGGGGACAGGGGGCATCGTTCACCCCTCCACTTT. It codes for CASSSGDRGHRSPLHF.

The chain couples TRBV29-1 to TRBJ2-7; perhaps TRBD2 as D (7 bases). V was trimmed by 4 bases and J by 4 bases, leaving 17 bases between them. The V gene's germline CDR1 is SQVTM and CDR2 ANQGSEA. The CDR3 length is 14 residues. CDR3 sequence reads: CSVVFVGGAYEQYF. CDR3 in DNA: TGCAGCGTTGTATTTGTTGGGGGGGCGTACGAGCAGTACTTC.

This chain uses TRBV5-4 with TRBJ2-3; a weak D match, TRBD2 (7 bases). This CDR3 spans 18 amino acids. Trimming removed 4 bases from V and 3 bases from J, with 24 bases in between. CDR1 SGHNT and CDR2 YYREEE come from the germline V gene (reference sequence). The CDR3 here is CASSGLSGGPVRTDTQYF. As DNA, the CDR3 is TGTGCCAGCAGCGGCCTCTCCGGGGGGCCGGTGCGGACAGATACGCAGTATTTT.

This chain joins TRBV7-9 and TRBJ2-7; 10 bases agree with TRBD1. Germline lookup yields CDR1 SEHNR and CDR2 FQNEAQ (reference sequence). V was pared by 5 bases and J by 1 base, with 5 bases of the junction left unmatched. CDR3 length: 15 residues. CDR3 residues: CASSGDRGQSYEQYF. The CDR3 region has the DNA TGTGCCAGCAGCGGAGACAGGGGGCAATCCTACGAGCAGTACTTC.

This clonotype was seen a few times. The V and J genes are TRBV5-1 and TRBJ2-5, with 9 bases matching TRBD1. The CDR3 is 15 amino acids. In germline, CDR1 is SGHRS, CDR2 YFSETQ. V was clipped by 4 bases and J by 2 bases; unmatched bases: 6. CDR3 sequence (DNA): TGCGCCAGCAGCGCCCGTGGGACAGGGCAAGAGACCCAGTACTTC. It encodes CASSARGTGQETQYF.

The sample holds a few counts of this clonotype. The rearrangement joins TRBV27 to TRBJ2-5; 8 positions agree with TRBD2. CDR1 MNHEY and CDR2 SMNVEV come from the germline V gene (reference sequence). CDR3 length equals 15 residues. The V gene end was trimmed by 4 bases and the J gene end by 5 bases; junction bases not matched to a gene: 9. The CDR3 bases are TGTGCCAGCAGTTCCCCCGGACTAGCCCTTGAGACCCAGTACTTC. It codes for CASSSPGLALETQYF.

V is TRBV4-3 and J is TRBJ2-1; the match to TRBD2 covers 8 bases. In germline, CDR1 is LGHNA, CDR2 YSLEER. The junction had 3 bases not matched to a gene; V was cut back by 1 base and J by 7 bases. This CDR3 is built from 14 residues. The CDR3 reads CASSQAGGANEQFF. In DNA form, the CDR3 reads TGCGCCAGCAGCCAAGCCGGGGGGGCTAATGAGCAGTTCTTC.

The chain has TRBV9 and TRBJ2-7; D not resolved. Germline V CDR1 and CDR2: SGDLS, YYNGEE. Trimming stripped 2 bases from V and 3 bases from J, with 12 bases between. The CDR3 is 14 residues long. CDR3 DNA sequence: TGTGCCAGCAGCGTTCCCTCATTCCACTACGAGCAGTACTTC. It encodes CASSVPSFHYEQYF.

A note on this clonotype: At one of its ends the junction is not consistent with the germline gene, which may arise from a read error. The CDR3 coding sequence is TGCGCCAGCAACCAAGATACCGGGGGATTCAACACAGATACGCAGTATTTT. It is translated as CASNQDTGGFNTDTQYF. This rearrangement joins TRBV4-3 to TRBJ2-3, with D possibly TRBD2 on 6 matching bases. Looked up from germline, CDR1 is LGHNA and CDR2 is YSLEER. The CDR3 length is 17 residues.

The rearrangement uses TRBV10-3 and TRBJ2-7; 7 bases match TRBD1. Germline V gene data show CDR1 as ENHRY and CDR2 as SYGVKD. The V segment lost 6 bases and the J segment 5 bases; nucleotides outside the gene matches: 4. The CDR3 contains 12 residues. The CDR3 DNA is TGTGCCATCAGGAATACAGGGGACGAGCAGTACTTC. Encoded protein: CAIRNTGDEQYF.

The chain carries TRBV2 and TRBJ2-3; TRBD1 agrees at 8 bases. V shed 6 bases, J shed 1 base, and the junction held 6 bases outside the gene matches. Per the germline V gene, CDR1 is SNHLY and CDR2 is FYNNEI. The length of the CDR3 is 15 residues. The CDR3 loop reads CASRRTGYGTDTQYF. The CDR3 DNA reads as TGTGCCAGCAGGCGGACAGGGTACGGCACAGATACGCAGTATTTT.

This chain connects TRBV4-3 to TRBJ2-1; D is possibly TRBD1 (6 bases). V was shortened by 0 bases and J by 0 bases, with 12 bases between the two germline ends. The germline V gene has CDR1 LGHNA and CDR2 YSLEER. The CDR3 is made up of 17 amino acids. CDR3 sequence (DNA): TGCGCCAGCAGCCAAGATTCGGTAGGGGGCTCCTACAATGAGCAGTTCTTC. Its translation: CASSQDSVGGSYNEQFF.

Details on this clonotype: One end of the junction fails to match germline, which may point to a read error. The gene calls are TRBV7-7 and TRBJ2-7, with D perhaps matching TRBD2 (5 bases). The CDR3 runs to 15 residues. Germline V gene sequence: CDR1 SSHAT, CDR2 FNYEAQ (reference sequence). CDR3 residues: CASSPQAGPSYEQYF. In DNA, the CDR3 is TGTGCTAGCAGCCCCCAGGCGGGCCCCTCCTACGAGCAGTACTTC.

V usage is TRBV20-1 and J usage is TRBJ1-4, with 9 bases matching TRBD1. The CDR3 is 13 residues long. In germline, CDR1 is DFQATT, CDR2 SNEGSKA (reference sequence). Trimming removed 5 bases from V and 6 bases from J; junction bases left unmatched: 4. The CDR3 loop reads CSAHRGRDEKLFF. In nucleotides, the CDR3 is TGCAGTGCTCACAGGGGGCGCGATGAAAAACTGTTTTTT.

This clonotype has more than one count but fewer than ten. The chain employs TRBV12-3 or TRBV12-4 and TRBJ2-5, with D perhaps given as TRBD1 or TRBD2 (6 bases each). CDR3 size: 14 residues. Trimming took 5 bases from V and 5 from J, leaving 15 bases between them. The CDR3, as DNA: TGTGCCAGCAGTGAGTACTGGGGGGCGGAGACCCAGTACTTC. It is translated as CASSEYWGAETQYF.

This clonotype was observed a handful of times. The chain uses TRBV9 and TRBJ1-4; D is unclear. V lost 3 bases to trimming and J lost 5 bases, with 11 bases between them. This CDR3 is built from 14 residues. Per the germline V gene, CDR1 is SGDLS and CDR2 is YYNGEE. In nucleotides, the CDR3 is TGTGCCAGCAGCGCAATCCCGAGGAATGAAAAACTGTTTTTT. As protein: CASSAIPRNEKLFF.

This sequence joins TRBV9 and TRBJ2-2; possible D gene TRBD2, 5 bases. CDR3 length: 15 residues. Germline assignment: CDR1 SGDLS and CDR2 YYNGEE. V was cut by 3 bases and J by 5 bases, with 14 bases left in between. CDR3 region: CASSEASLETGELFF. The CDR3 bases are TGTGCCAGCAGCGAGGCTAGCCTTGAAACCGGGGAGCTGTTTTTT. The variable domain in full, completed from reference TRBV9 and TRBJ2-2, reads DSGVTQTPKHLITATGQRVTLRCSPRSGDLSVYWYQQSLDQGLQFLIQYYNGEERAKGNILERFSAQQFPDLHSELNLSSLELGDSALYFCASSEASLETGELFFGEGSRLTVL.

V and J are TRBV7-2 and TRBJ2-7; 7 bases map to TRBD1. V shed 5 bases, J shed 1 base, and the junction held 11 bases outside the gene matches. CDR3 length: 16 residues. Germline V gene data show CDR1 as SGHTA and CDR2 as FQGNSA. DNA for the CDR3: TGTGCCAGCAGCACACCGCCGGGCAGGGGGTCCTACGAGCAGTACTTC. It codes for CASSTPPGRGSYEQYF.